This TCR beta chain was captured by sequencing in a study of cytomegalovirus exposure and HLA in healthy donors. Germline assignment: CDR1 SNHLY and CDR2 FYNNEI. With V trimmed by 6 bases and J by 4 bases, 3 bases remained unmatched. CDR3 length equals 13 residues. 60 Vbeta and 13 Jbeta primers were used in PCR. Assay: immunoSEQ multiplex PCR; the TCRdb copy retains only in-frame clones and omits some. The sample has about 120,000 clones; approximately 78% are singletons. The source of this sequence is a woman in her thirties in good health and CMV-seropositive. The sample consisted of PBMCs. The chain employs TRBV2 and TRBJ1-2, with 9 positions matching TRBD1. The CDR3 coding sequence is TGTGCCAGCAGGTTGGGACAGGGCTATGGCTACACCTTC. Encoded protein: CASRLGQGYGYTF.